This T cell receptor (beta chain) was recorded in a study of blood T cells in healthy people across ages (dated by TCRdb to between 2015 and 2017). Describing the broader study: In model experiments, roughly one uniquely barcoded TCR beta cDNA molecule per two T cells was captured by template switching. Age-related changes in TCR beta repertoire diversity were measured in the study by deep sequencing normalized with unique cDNA molecular identifiers. The donors were divided into four age groups: young (average around 17 years), middle-aged (around 37), aged (approximately 62) and long-lived (about 79). To avoid experimental bias, donors of different ages were spread randomly across the sequencing lanes. For two donors (one aged 18 to 30 and one aged 80 or older), the study analyzed two additional independent replicas of 1 million unique cDNA reads from the same blood draw. The paper as a whole reports these results and caveats: Compared with the aged group, more naive CD4+ T cells, fewer expanded clones and increased TCR diversity were shown by the long-lived group, suggesting age selection. Estimates of total diversity based on one million sequenced T cells were regarded as lower bounds and as underestimates. Observed TCR beta diversity per million T cells fell roughly linearly with age, and a significant reduction was already apparent by age around 40. Observed TCR beta diversity correlated strongly with the percentage of naive T cells measured by flow cytometry. Conclusive comparison of naive and antigen-experienced compartments was prevented by the profiling of bulk unsorted PBMCs. Because donor CMV infection status was unknown, age-related changes in expanded clonotypes were potentially confounded.

There are a few counts of this clonotype. Its antigen remains unidentified. Base qualities are not provided; no much larger clone lies one nucleotide away. Donors were around 37 systemically healthy Caucasian individuals from Russia aged roughly 6 to 95 years. Approximately 9 milliliters of peripheral blood were collected from each donor into EDTA-treated Vacutainer tubes. Ficoll-Paque density-gradient centrifugation was used to isolate PBMCs, with at least 6 million obtained per sample. Total RNA was extracted from PBMCs with Trizol reagent, with at least 6 micrograms obtained per sample. For every donor, flow cytometry on a PBMC aliquot measured the percentage of naive CD45RAhigh/CD27high T cells. From a lookup of the germline V gene (reference sequence), CDR1 and CDR2 are MNHEY and SMNVEV. Relative to germline, V is missing 2 bases and J is missing 11 bases, with 9 bases of the junction outside any gene match. The CDR3 has 15 amino acids, counting the end cysteine and phenylalanine. Of the read, only the CDR3 DNA is kept; its 45 bases are in frame from base 1.

Preparation of the library involved 5' RACE. The run used an Illumina HiSeq 2500. The second PCR ran for about 7 to 11 cycles and used a J-beta primer mix along with a sample-barcoded 5' primer. A template-switch 5' adaptor carrying 12 random nucleotides introduced a unique molecular identifier onto each TCR beta cDNA molecule. Each sample yielded at least 2.5 million CDR3-containing paired-end reads. All of the RNA was converted into first-strand cDNA using the Mint cDNA synthesis kit, with a TRBC-specific oligonucleotide serving as the primer. Following uracil-DNA glycosylase treatment, all cDNA underwent a first 18-cycle PCR with the universal primers M1SS and BC2_uni_R. Per the authors' processing: Each sample was normalized by randomly selecting 1 million high-quality reads, each carrying a distinct molecular identifier. Reads with shared molecular identifiers were discarded instead of being binned into consensus sequences. CDR3 identification, clonotype clustering and error correction used MiTCR with a Q25 quality threshold and the strictest error-elimination algorithm. A nonparametric unseen species model with Euler transformation was used to estimate a lower bound on total TCR beta diversity. TCRdb handled the public reads itself, with Q25 trimming in fastp and clone calling in MiXCR, and kept productive beta chains. Under each unique CDR3 protein, matching rows form one entry showing the most common genes and DNA. TCRdb, rather than the study authors, made the V and J calls. The sample table lists around 1,500,000 distinct CDR3 sequences, about 43% of them with a count of one. The ten biggest clones cover roughly 7.9% of the sample.

The sample was blood. The chain uses TRBV27 and TRBJ2-5, and TRBD1 aligns with 12 junction nucleotides. This TCR was recovered from a woman between 18 and 29 years old in good health. Here the CDR3 is given as CASSLVGQGAREQYF. Here is the DNA: TGTGCCAGCAGTTTAGTGGGACAGGGGGCGAGGGAGCAGTACTTC.